The next 4 T cell receptor beta chains were all read from a single sample in a study of cytomegalovirus exposure and HLA in healthy donors. The method was immunoSEQ multiplex PCR; TCRdb's version includes in-frame clones alone and lacks a portion of them. This sample has roughly 100,000 clones, with approximately 86% found just once. The sequenced material came from PBMCs. Receptor source: a woman younger than 30 in good health and CMV-seropositive.

This clone was detected a few times. V and J are TRBV27 and TRBJ2-7; D gene uncertain. Germline V gene sequence: CDR1 MNHEY, CDR2 SMNVEV (reference sequence). CDR3 length: 14 amino acids. V lost 6 bases, J lost 6 bases, and 18 bases lay in between. This chain's CDR3 is CASRPRDGSREQYF. The CDR3 nucleotides read TGTGCCAGCAGGCCTCGAGATGGTTCCCGCGAGCAGTACTTC.

The chain recombines TRBV27 with TRBJ2-1; 10 bases match TRBD1. Trimming took 3 bases from V and 5 from J; bases not matched to a gene: 4. The CDR3 loop spans 15 amino acids. CDR1 is MNHEY, CDR2 SMNVEV, per germline (reference sequence). The DNA for the CDR3 is TGTGCCAGCAGTTTCCGACAGGGGGCCCACAATGAGCAGTTCTTC. Its translation: CASSFRQGAHNEQFF.

This chain links TRBV28 with TRBJ2-5, with 8 positions matching TRBD1. With V trimmed by 7 bases and J by 7 bases, 11 bases remained unmatched. The germline CDR1 and CDR2 sequences are MDHEN and SYDVKM. The CDR3 extends over 14 amino acids. CDR3 in amino acids: CASTDRGGPGTQYF. CDR3 sequence (DNA): TGTGCCAGCACTGACAGGGGCGGCCCCGGGACCCAGTACTTC.

This chain connects TRBV2 to TRBJ2-1; 9 bases agree with TRBD2. CDR3 length equals 15 residues. V shed 5 bases and J 4 bases; nucleotides not matched to a gene: 6. Germline loops: CDR1 SNHLY, CDR2 FYNNEI. The CDR3, as DNA: TGTGCCAGCAGTCAGCGGGGGGCCCGATACAATGAGCAGTTCTTC. Residues: CASSQRGARYNEQFF. The full variable domain, in which reference TRBV2 and TRBJ2-1 provide the parts outside the CDR3, is EPEVTQTPSHQVTQMGQEVILRCVPISNHLYFYWYRQILGQKVEFLVSFYNNEISEKSEIFDDQFSVERPDGSNFTLKIRSTKLEDSAMYFCASSQRGARYNEQFFGPGTRLTVL.